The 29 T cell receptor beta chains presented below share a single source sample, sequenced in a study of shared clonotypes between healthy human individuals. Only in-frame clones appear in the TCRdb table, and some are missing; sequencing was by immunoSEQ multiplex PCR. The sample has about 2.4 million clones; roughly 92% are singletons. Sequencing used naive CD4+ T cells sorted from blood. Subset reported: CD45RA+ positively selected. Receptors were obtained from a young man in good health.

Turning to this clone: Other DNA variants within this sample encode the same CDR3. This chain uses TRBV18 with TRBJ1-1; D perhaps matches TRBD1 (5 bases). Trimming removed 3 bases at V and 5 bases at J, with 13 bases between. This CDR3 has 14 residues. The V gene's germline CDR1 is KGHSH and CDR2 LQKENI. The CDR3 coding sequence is TGTGCCAGCTCACCCGGGACCCTTCGAACTGAAGCTTTCTTT. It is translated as CASSPGTLRTEAFF.

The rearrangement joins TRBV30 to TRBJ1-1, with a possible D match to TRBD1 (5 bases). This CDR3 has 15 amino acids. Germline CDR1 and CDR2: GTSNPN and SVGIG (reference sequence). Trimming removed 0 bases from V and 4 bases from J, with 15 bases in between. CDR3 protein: CAWSVTPRRGTEAFF. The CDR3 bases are TGTGCCTGGAGTGTAACTCCCCGTAGGGGCACTGAAGCTTTCTTT.

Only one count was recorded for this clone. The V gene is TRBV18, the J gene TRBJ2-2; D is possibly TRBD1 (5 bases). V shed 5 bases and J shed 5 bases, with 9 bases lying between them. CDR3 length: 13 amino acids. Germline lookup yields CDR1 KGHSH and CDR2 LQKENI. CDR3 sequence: CASSGRGTGELFF. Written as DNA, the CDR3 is TGTGCCAGCTCAGGAAGGGGAACCGGGGAGCTGTTTTTT.

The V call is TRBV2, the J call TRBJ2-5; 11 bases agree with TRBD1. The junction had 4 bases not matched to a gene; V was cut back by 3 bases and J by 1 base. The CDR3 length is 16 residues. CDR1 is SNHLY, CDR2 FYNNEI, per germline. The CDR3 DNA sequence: TGTGCCAGCAGTGAGTTAGGGACAGGGGGCCAAGAGACCCAGTACTTC. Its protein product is CASSELGTGGQETQYF.

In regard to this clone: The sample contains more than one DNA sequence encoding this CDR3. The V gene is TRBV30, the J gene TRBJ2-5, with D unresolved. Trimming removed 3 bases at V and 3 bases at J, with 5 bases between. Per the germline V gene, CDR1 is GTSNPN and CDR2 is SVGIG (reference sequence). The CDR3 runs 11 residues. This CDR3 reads CAWREEETQYF. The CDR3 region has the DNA TGTGCCTGGAGAGAAGAAGAGACCCAGTACTTC.

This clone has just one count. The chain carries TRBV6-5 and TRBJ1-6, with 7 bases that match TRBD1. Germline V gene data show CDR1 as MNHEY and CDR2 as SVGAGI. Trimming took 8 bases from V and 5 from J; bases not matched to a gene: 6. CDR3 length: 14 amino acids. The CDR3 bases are TGTGCCAGCGCCAGGGGGGCGAATAATTCACCCCTCCACTTT. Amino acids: CASARGANNSPLHF.

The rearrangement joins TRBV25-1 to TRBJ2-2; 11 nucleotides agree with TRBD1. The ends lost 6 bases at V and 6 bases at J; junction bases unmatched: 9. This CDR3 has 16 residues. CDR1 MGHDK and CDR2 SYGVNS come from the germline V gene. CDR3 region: CASSAGTGGWAGELFF. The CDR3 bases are TGTGCCAGCAGCGCCGGGACAGGGGGTTGGGCCGGGGAGCTGTTTTTT.

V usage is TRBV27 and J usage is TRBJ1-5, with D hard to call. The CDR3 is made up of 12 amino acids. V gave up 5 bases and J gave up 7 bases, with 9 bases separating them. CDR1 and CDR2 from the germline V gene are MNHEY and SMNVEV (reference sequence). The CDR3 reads CASSDFGQPQHF. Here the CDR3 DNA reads TGTGCCAGCAGTGACTTCGGGCAGCCCCAGCATTTT.

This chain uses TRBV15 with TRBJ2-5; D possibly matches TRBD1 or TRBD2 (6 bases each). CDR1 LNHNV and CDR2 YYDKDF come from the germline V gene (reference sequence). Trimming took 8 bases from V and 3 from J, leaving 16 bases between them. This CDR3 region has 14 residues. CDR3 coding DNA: TGTGCCACCCGGATGAGGGGGGTGAAAGAGACCCAGTACTTC. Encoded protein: CATRMRGVKETQYF.

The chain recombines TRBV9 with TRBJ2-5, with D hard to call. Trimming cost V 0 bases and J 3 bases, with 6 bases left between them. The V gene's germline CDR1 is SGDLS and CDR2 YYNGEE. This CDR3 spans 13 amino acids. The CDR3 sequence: CASSVDYEETQYF. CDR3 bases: TGTGCCAGCAGCGTAGATTACGAAGAGACCCAGTACTTC. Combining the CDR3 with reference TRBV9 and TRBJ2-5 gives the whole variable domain DSGVTQTPKHLITATGQRVTLRCSPRSGDLSVYWYQQSLDQGLQFLIQYYNGEERAKGNILERFSAQQFPDLHSELNLSSLELGDSALYFCASSVDYEETQYFGPGTRLLVL.

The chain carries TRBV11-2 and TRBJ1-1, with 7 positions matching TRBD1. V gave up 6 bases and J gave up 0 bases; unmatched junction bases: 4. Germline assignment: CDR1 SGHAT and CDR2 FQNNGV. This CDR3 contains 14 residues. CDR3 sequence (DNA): TGTGCCAGCAGGCTGGACAGGATGAACACTGAAGCTTTCTTT. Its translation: CASRLDRMNTEAFF. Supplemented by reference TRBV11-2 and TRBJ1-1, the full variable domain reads EAGVAQSPRYKIIEKRQSVAFWCNPISGHATLYWYQQILGQGPKLLIQFQNNGVVDDSQLPKDRFSAERLKGVDSTLKIQPAKLEDSAVYLCASRLDRMNTEAFFGQGTRLTVV.

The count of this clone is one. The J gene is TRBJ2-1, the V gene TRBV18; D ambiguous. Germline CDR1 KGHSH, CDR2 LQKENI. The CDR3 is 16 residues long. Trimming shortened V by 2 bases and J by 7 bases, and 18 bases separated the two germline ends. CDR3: CASSPMRTQVGNEQFF. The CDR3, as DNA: TGTGCCAGCTCACCAATGAGGACCCAGGTCGGGAATGAGCAGTTCTTC. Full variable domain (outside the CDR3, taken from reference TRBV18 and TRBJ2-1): NAGVMQNPRHLVRRRGQEARLRCSPMKGHSHVYWYRQLPEEGLKFMVYLQKENIIDESGMPKERFSAEFPKEGPSILRIQQVVRGDSAAYFCASSPMRTQVGNEQFFGPGTRLTVL.

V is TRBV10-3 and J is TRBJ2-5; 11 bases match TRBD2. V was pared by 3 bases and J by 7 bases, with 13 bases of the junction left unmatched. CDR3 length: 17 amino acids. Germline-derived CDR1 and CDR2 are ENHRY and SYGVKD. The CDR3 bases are TGTGCCATCAGTGATTCGGGACTAGCGGCCTCGGAGAGGACCCAGTACTTC. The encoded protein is CAISDSGLAASERTQYF.

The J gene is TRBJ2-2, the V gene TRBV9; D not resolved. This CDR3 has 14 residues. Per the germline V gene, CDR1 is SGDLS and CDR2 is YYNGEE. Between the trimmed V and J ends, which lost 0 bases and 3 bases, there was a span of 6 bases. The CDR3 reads CASSVGTDTGELFF. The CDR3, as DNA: TGTGCCAGCAGCGTAGGTACAGACACCGGGGAGCTGTTTTTT.

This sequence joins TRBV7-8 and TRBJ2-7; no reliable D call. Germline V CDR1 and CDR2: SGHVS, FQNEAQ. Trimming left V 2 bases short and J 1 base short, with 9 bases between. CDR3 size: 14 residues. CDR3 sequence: CASSLSGVSYEQYF. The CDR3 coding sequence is TGTGCCAGCAGCTTATCTGGGGTGTCCTACGAGCAGTACTTC.

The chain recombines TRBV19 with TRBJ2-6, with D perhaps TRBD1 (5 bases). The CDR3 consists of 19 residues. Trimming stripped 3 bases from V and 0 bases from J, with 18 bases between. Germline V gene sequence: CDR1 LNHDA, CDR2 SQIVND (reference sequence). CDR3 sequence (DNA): TGTGCCAGTAGTATCCCTCGACAGAAAACCTCCTCTGGGGCCAACGTCCTGACTTTC. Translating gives CASSIPRQKTSSGANVLTF.

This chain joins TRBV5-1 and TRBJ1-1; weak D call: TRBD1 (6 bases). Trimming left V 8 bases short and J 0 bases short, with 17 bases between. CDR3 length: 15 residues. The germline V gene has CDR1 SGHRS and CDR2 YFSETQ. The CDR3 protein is CASRMGADMNTEAFF. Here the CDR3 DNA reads TGCGCCAGTAGAATGGGGGCGGACATGAACACTGAAGCTTTCTTT.

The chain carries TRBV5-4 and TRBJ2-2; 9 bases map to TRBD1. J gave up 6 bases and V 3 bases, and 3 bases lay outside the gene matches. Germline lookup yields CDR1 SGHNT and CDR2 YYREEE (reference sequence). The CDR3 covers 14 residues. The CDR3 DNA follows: TGTGCCAGCAGCTCGGGACAGGGTTCCGGGGAGCTGTTTTTT. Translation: CASSSGQGSGELFF.

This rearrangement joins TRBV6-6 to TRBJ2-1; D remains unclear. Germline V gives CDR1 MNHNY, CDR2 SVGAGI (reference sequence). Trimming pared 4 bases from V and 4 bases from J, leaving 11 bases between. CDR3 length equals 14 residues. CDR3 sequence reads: CASSSRGLYNEQFF. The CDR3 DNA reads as TGTGCCAGCAGTTCACGAGGCCTTTACAATGAGCAGTTCTTC.

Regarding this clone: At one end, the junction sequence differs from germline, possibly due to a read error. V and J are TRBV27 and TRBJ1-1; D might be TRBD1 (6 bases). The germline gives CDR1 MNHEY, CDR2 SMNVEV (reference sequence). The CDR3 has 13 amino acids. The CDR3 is CASSFSGGSDWSF. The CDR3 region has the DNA TGTGCCAGCAGTTTCTCGGGGGGCTCGGACTGGTCCTTT.

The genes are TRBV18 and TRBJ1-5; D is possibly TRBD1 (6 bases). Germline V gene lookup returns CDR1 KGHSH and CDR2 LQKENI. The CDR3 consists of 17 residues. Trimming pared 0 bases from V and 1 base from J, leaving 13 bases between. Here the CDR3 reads CASSPPGQTASNQPQHF. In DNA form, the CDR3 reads TGTGCCAGCTCACCACCGGGACAAACTGCGAGCAATCAGCCCCAGCATTTT.

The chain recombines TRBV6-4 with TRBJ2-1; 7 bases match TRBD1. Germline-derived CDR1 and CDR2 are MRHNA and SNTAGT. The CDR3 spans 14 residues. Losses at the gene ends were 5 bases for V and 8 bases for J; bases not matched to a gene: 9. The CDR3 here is CASSLDRASDEQFF. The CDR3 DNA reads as TGTGCCAGCAGTCTTGACAGGGCTTCAGATGAGCAGTTCTTC.

This CDR3 is CASSLGVGPYEQYF. The CDR3 DNA reads as TGTGCCAGCAGCTTAGGCGTAGGACCCTACGAGCAGTACTTC. The chain employs TRBV7-9 and TRBJ2-7; D call uncertain. The CDR3 loop spans 14 amino acids. V was pared by 1 base and J by 2 bases, with 9 bases between. CDR1 and CDR2 (germline): SEHNR, FQNEAQ (reference sequence).

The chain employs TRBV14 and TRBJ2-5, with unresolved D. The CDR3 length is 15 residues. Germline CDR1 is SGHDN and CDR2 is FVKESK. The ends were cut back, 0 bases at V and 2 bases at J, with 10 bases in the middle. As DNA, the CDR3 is TGTGCCAGCAGCCAAGATAAAGGCAGACAAGAGACCCAGTACTTC. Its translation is CASSQDKGRQETQYF.

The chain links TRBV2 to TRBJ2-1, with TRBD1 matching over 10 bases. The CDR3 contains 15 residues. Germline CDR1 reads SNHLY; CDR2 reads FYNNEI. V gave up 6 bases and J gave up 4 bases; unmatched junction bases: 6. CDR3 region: CASREGQGNYNEQFF. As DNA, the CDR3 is TGTGCCAGCAGGGAGGGACAGGGGAATTACAATGAGCAGTTCTTC.

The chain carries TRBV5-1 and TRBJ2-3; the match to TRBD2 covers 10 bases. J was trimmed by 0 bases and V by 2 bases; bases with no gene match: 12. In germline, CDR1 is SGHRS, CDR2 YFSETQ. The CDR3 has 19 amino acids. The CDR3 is CASSFLAGDLPTSTDTQYF. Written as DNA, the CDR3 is TGCGCCAGCAGCTTCCTAGCGGGAGACCTACCTACTAGCACAGATACGCAGTATTTT.

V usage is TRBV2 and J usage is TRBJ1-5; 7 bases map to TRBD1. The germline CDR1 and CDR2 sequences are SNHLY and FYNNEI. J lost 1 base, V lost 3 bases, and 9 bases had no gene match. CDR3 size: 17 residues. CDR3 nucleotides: TGTGCCAGCAGTGACGGCCCGGCAGGGGGGAGCAATCAGCCCCAGCATTTT. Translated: CASSDGPAGGSNQPQHF.

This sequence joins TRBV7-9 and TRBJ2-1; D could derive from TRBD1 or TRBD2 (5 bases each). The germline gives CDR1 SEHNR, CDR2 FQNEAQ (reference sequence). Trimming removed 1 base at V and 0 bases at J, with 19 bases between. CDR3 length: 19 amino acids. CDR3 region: CASSLVVKQMGVSYNEQFF. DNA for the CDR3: TGTGCCAGCAGCTTAGTGGTGAAACAGATGGGGGTCTCCTACAATGAGCAGTTCTTC.

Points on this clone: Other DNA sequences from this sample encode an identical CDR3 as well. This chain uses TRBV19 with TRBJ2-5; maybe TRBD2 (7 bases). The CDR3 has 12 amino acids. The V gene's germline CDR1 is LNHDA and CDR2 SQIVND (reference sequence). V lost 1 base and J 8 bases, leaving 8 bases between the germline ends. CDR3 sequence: CASSIGGGTQYF. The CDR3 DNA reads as TGTGCCAGTAGTATAGGGGGGGGCACCCAGTACTTC.